A single sample is the source of the 19 T cell receptor beta chains below, sequenced in a study of Tregs in tolerant kidney transplant recipients. Sequenced by immunoSEQ multiplex PCR; TCRdb stores in-frame clones only, minus some. The sample contains approximately 75,000 clones, around 90% of which appear only once. This specimen was Tregs from blood, taken before the transplant. The source is a human donor who received a combined kidney and bone marrow transplant.

The V call is TRBV5-1, the J call TRBJ2-2; TRBD2 aligns across 14 bases. This CDR3 comprises 14 residues. Germline V CDR1 and CDR2: SGHRS, YFSETQ. The V and J ends lost 7 bases and 8 bases, in that order; junction bases with no gene match: 4. The CDR3 sequence is CASGGTSGRGELFF. DNA for the CDR3: TGCGCCAGCGGTGGGACTAGCGGGAGAGGGGAGCTGTTTTTT.

The table lists this clone with a count of one. The chain links TRBV4-3 to TRBJ1-4; 7 positions match TRBD1. The CDR3 runs 15 residues. The V segment lost 0 bases and the J segment 6 bases; nucleotides outside the gene matches: 4. Germline V gene lookup returns CDR1 LGHNA and CDR2 YSLEER. Here the CDR3 reads CASSQDRGFYEKLFF. The CDR3 region has the DNA TGCGCCAGCAGCCAAGACAGGGGGTTTTATGAAAAACTGTTTTTT.

CDR3 sequence: CASSQDSRITNEKLFF. The CDR3 DNA is TGCGCCAGCAGCCAAGATTCGAGGATAACTAATGAAAAACTGTTTTTT. The rearrangement links TRBV4-1 to TRBJ1-4; D gene ambiguous. V gave up 0 bases and J gave up 1 base, with 9 bases separating them. Germline CDR1 is MGHRA and CDR2 is YSYEKL. This CDR3 spans 16 amino acids.

V is TRBV6-1 and J is TRBJ2-7; D is perhaps TRBD2 (5 bases). The CDR3 extends over 15 amino acids. CDR1 MNHNS and CDR2 SASEGT come from the germline V gene. Between the trimmed V and J ends, which lost 5 bases and 0 bases, there was a span of 14 bases. The CDR3 loop is CASSPRGSHSYEQYF. CDR3 in DNA: TGTGCCAGCAGTCCACGGGGTAGCCACTCCTACGAGCAGTACTTC.

The J gene is TRBJ2-5, the V gene TRBV7-2; weak D call: TRBD2 (5 bases). CDR3 length equals 13 residues. V dropped 4 bases and J dropped 2 bases, with 8 bases sitting between them. CDR1 and CDR2 (germline): SGHTA, FQGNSA. The chain's CDR3 is CASSSSYQETQYF. The CDR3 DNA reads as TGTGCCAGCAGCTCTAGCTATCAAGAGACCCAGTACTTC. Together with reference TRBV7-2 and TRBJ2-5, the CDR3 gives the full variable domain: GAGVSQSPSNKVTEKGKDVELRCDPISGHTALYWYRQSLGQGLEFLIYFQGNSAPDKSGLPSDRFSAERTGGSVSTLTIQRTQQEDSAVYLCASSSSYQETQYFGPGTRLLVL.

The chain joins TRBV21-1 to TRBJ2-7; the table's D call TRBD2 went unverified against the DNA. TRBV21-1 is flagged as a pseudogene. There are 15 residues in the CDR3. The CDR3 here is CASSNTLSGSYEQYF. Written as DNA, the CDR3 is TGTGCCAGCAGCAATACCCTCTCGGGCTCCTACGAGCAGTACTTC.

The chain is built from TRBV5-6 and TRBJ2-3; D is undetermined. Germline V gene lookup returns CDR1 SGHDT and CDR2 YYEEEE. The V end lost 1 base, the J end lost 0 bases, and 9 bases lay between the germline ends. The length of the CDR3 is 15 residues. In DNA form, the CDR3 reads TGTGCCAGCAGCTTGAGCCAGTGGAGCACAGATACGCAGTATTTT. This translates into CASSLSQWSTDTQYF.

The chain employs TRBV7-3 and TRBJ2-2, with D maybe TRBD1 (6 bases). CDR1 is SGHTA and CDR2 is FQGTGA in the germline V gene. The CDR3 length is 16 residues. V lost 4 bases, J lost 2 bases, and 14 bases lay in between. The DNA for the CDR3 is TGTGCCAGCAGCTCCACCGGGACACTTAACACCGGGGAGCTGTTTTTT. Its translation is CASSSTGTLNTGELFF.

This sequence joins TRBV5-4 and TRBJ1-2, with TRBD1 matching over 7 bases. V was clipped by 4 bases and J by 0 bases; unmatched bases: 6. CDR1 and CDR2 (germline): SGHNT, YYREEE (reference sequence). There are 15 residues in the CDR3. The CDR3 region is CASSTPGTANYGYTF. CDR3 DNA sequence: TGTGCCAGCAGCACGCCCGGGACAGCTAACTATGGCTACACCTTC.

The V call is TRBV28, the J call TRBJ1-1, with a possible D match to TRBD1 (5 bases). In germline, CDR1 is MDHEN, CDR2 SYDVKM. The CDR3 has 17 amino acids. With 7 bases removed from V and 0 bases from J, the gap between germline ends came to 21 bases. The DNA of the CDR3 is TGTGCCAGCAACCCCCATCAGGGCCGCTACTTGAACACTGAAGCTTTCTTT. Translated: CASNPHQGRYLNTEAFF.

The chain combines TRBV28 with TRBJ2-7, with 11 bases that match TRBD2. Germline CDR1 and CDR2: MDHEN and SYDVKM. Trimming removed 7 bases from V and 3 bases from J; junction bases left unmatched: 8. This CDR3 is built from 15 residues. Here the CDR3 reads CASNVAGGGFYEQYF. For the CDR3, the DNA is TGTGCCAGCAATGTAGCGGGAGGGGGGTTCTACGAGCAGTACTTC.

The rearrangement uses TRBV5-1 and TRBJ2-5; D possibly matches TRBD1 or TRBD2 (5 bases each). The CDR3 contains 13 residues. V lost 3 bases, J lost 11 bases, and 17 bases lay in between. In germline, CDR1 is SGHRS, CDR2 YFSETQ. The CDR3 nucleotides read TGCGCCAGCAGCTCGGGACCGCGAGGGGAGCAGTACTTC. Amino acid sequence: CASSSGPRGEQYF.

This clone was found once. V gene TRBV11-2 combines with J gene TRBJ2-3; D call uncertain. CDR1 is SGHAT, CDR2 FQNNGV, per germline. This CDR3 comprises 14 residues. Deletions cut 1 base from V and 4 bases from J, with 9 bases between. In DNA, the CDR3 is TGTGCCAGCAGCTTAGTTTGGGCCTCAGATACGCAGTATTTT. It is translated as CASSLVWASDTQYF.

J is TRBJ2-3 and V is TRBV19; the match to TRBD1 covers 8 bases. This CDR3 comprises 15 residues. The V segment lost 5 bases and the J segment 2 bases; nucleotides outside the gene matches: 6. CDR1 LNHDA and CDR2 SQIVND come from the germline V gene (reference sequence). CDR3 sequence: CASSQRTGITDTQYF. DNA of the CDR3: TGTGCCAGTAGTCAAAGGACAGGGATCACAGATACGCAGTATTTT.

The rearrangement joins TRBV27 to TRBJ1-5; 7 bases align to TRBD1. The germline gives CDR1 MNHEY, CDR2 SMNVEV (reference sequence). V gave up 3 bases and J gave up 6 bases; unmatched junction bases: 5. This CDR3 comprises 14 residues. In DNA, the CDR3 is TGTGCCAGCAGTTTGGGGGCAGGGGGTCAGCCCCAGCATTTT. It yields the protein CASSLGAGGQPQHF.

The CDR3 spells CASQLAGKKYEQYF. As DNA, the CDR3 is TGTGCCAGCCAACTAGCGGGGAAGAAATACGAGCAGTACTTC. V and J are TRBV28 and TRBJ2-7; 10 positions agree with TRBD2. Germline V lookup: CDR1 MDHEN, CDR2 SYDVKM. CDR3 length: 14 amino acids. The J segment lost 4 bases and the V segment lost 8 bases, leaving 8 bases of the junction unmatched.

The chain has TRBV5-6 and TRBJ2-7; a possible D gene is TRBD2 (6 bases). Germline V gives CDR1 SGHDT, CDR2 YYEEEE. This CDR3 has 13 residues. Trimming stripped 1 base from V and 3 bases from J, with 8 bases between. The CDR3 DNA follows: TGTGCCAGCAGCTTGTCGGGGGTCTACGAGCAGTACTTC. As protein: CASSLSGVYEQYF.

V gene TRBV2 combines with J gene TRBJ2-3; 7 bases map to TRBD1. V gave up 5 bases and J gave up 1 base; unmatched junction bases: 6. CDR1 is SNHLY and CDR2 is FYNNEI in the germline V gene. The CDR3 consists of 15 residues. The CDR3 here is CASSRQGRGTDTQYF. The CDR3 DNA is TGTGCCAGCAGTCGACAGGGACGAGGCACAGATACGCAGTATTTT.

The chain couples TRBV2 to TRBJ1-4; D call uncertain. The V gene lost 8 bases and the J gene lost 0 bases, with 7 bases spanning the gap. Germline CDR1 SNHLY, CDR2 FYNNEI. CDR3 length: 13 residues. The CDR3 nucleotides are TGTGCCAGCTCGCGGGCAACTAATGAAAAACTGTTTTTT. Amino acid sequence: CASSRATNEKLFF.